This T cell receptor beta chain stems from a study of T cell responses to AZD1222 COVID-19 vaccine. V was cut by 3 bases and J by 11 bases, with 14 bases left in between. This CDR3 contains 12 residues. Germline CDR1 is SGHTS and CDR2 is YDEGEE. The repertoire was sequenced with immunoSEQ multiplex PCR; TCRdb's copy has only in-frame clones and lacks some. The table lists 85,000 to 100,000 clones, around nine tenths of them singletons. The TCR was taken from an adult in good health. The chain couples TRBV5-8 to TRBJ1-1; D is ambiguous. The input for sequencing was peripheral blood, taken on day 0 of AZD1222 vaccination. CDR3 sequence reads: CASSSPRGMAFF. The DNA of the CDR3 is TGTGCCAGCAGCTCACCACGGGGAATGGCTTTCTTT.